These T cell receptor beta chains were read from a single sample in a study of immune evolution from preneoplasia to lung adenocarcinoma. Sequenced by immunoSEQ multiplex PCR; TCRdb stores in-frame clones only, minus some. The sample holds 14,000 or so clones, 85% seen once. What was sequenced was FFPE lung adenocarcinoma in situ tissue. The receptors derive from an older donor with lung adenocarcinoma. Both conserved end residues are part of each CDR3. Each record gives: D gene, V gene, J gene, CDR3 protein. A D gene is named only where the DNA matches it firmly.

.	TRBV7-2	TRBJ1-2	CASSLYAGAGYGYTF
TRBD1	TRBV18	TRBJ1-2	CASSPGTGGDYGYTF
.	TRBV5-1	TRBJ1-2	CASSLTGIPEYGYTF
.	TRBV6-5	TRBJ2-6	CASSYSHSGANVLTF
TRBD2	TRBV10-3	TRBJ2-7	CASKREGLYEQYF
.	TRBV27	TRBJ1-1	CASSFNPIGNTEAFF
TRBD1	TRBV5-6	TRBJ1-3	CASSPAGGAGNTIYF
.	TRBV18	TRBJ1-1	CASSPGTTNTEAFF
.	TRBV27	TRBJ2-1	CASRIAGKQFF
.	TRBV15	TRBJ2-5	CATSRGLRGETQYF
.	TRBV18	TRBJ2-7	CASSPWTTGGEQYF
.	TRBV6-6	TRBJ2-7	CASISRDRSYEQYF
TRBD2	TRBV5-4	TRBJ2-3	CASSLDPAGGQGTQYF
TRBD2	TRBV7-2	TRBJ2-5	CASSSGVRPQETQYF
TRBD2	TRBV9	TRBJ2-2	CASSETGLAGPNTGELFF
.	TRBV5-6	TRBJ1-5	CASSSKGGGRPQHF
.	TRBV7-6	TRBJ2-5	CASSLVGLETQYF
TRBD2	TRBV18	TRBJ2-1	CASSPIGLAGYNEQFF
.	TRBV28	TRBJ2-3	CASNERAASGTDTQYF
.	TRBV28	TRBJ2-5	CASSPPGLRLETQYF
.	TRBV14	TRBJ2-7	CASSQIGGRGYEQYF
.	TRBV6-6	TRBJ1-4	CASRTTGAHSEKLFF
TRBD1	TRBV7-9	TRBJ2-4	CASSTTGFGIQYF
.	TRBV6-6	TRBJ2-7	CASSYSSIRDDEQYF
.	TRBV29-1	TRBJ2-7	CSVDEEYEQYF
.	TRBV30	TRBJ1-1	CAWSVGGGTEAFF
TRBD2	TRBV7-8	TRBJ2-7	CASSARTSGPYEQYF